The rows below give T cell receptor beta chains drawn from one sample of a study of blood T cell repertoires in COVID-19. The assay was immunoSEQ multiplex PCR, and TCRdb's table has in-frame clones only and misses some. The data show 380,000 or so clones, approximately 88% seen once. Sequencing was done on a sample of peripheral blood. The origin of the receptors is a middle-aged man with acute or convalescent COVID-19. Both conserved end residues are part of each CDR3. The D gene is left open where the match is weak. A clone size is listed for some rows: how often the clone was seen (once, few, many), or a class if it is expanded.

V: TRBV5-8; D: TRBD1; J: TRBJ1-2; size: once; DNA: TGTGCCAGCAGCTTGGAGGCAGGGGGCAGGGTGAGCTATGGCTACACCTTC; CDR3: CASSLEAGGRVSYGYTF
V: TRBV19; D: TRBD1; J: TRBJ2-3; size: .; DNA: TGTGCCAGTAGTATGAGCTTAGGGGGCCCGCGCACAGATACGCAGTATTTT; CDR3: CASSMSLGGPRTDTQYF
V: TRBV23-1; D: TRBD1; J: TRBJ1-6; size: .; DNA: TGCGCCAGCAGTCAACATCACCGGGACAGGTTTTCAACCCTCCACTTT; CDR3: CASSQHHRDRFSTLHF
V: TRBV19; D: .; J: TRBJ1-5; size: .; DNA: TGTGCCAGTAGTATAGACCTAAACAGGAATCAGCCCCAGCATTTT; CDR3: CASSIDLNRNQPQHF
V: TRBV6-5; D: .; J: TRBJ1-4; size: .; DNA: TGTGCCAGCAGTCATCGACGGGAGAGTGAAAAACTGTTTTTT; CDR3: CASSHRRESEKLFF
V: TRBV23-1; D: .; J: TRBJ1-2; size: .; DNA: TGCGCCAGCAGTCGCGGCCACCACCCGATTGGCTACACCTTC; CDR3: CASSRGHHPIGYTF
V: TRBV19; D: .; J: TRBJ2-7; size: .; DNA: TGTGCCAGTAGTATAGCCTTGGACAGTTACCCGCTTACCTACGAGCAGTACTTC; CDR3: CASSIALDSYPLTYEQYF
V: TRBV21-1; D: .; J: TRBJ2-3; size: once; DNA: TGTGCCAGCAGCAAAAAGATGGGGACAGGGGAGGGATCAGATACGCAGTATTTT; CDR3: CASSKKMGTGEGSDTQYF
V: TRBV19; D: TRBD1; J: TRBJ1-6; size: .; DNA: TGTGCCAGTAGTATAAGGGACAGAAAAAATTCACCCCTCCACTTT; CDR3: CASSIRDRKNSPLHF
V: TRBV5-1; D: .; J: TRBJ1-4; size: .; DNA: TGCGCCAGCAGCTTGGACGCACAAACAACTAATGAAAAACTGTTTTTT; CDR3: CASSLDAQTTNEKLFF
V: TRBV10-3; D: TRBD2; J: TRBJ2-1; size: .; DNA: TGTGCCATCAGGGCTAGCGGGGACTACAATGAGCAGTTCTTC; CDR3: CAIRASGDYNEQFF
V: TRBV12-3/TRBV12-4; D: .; J: TRBJ1-5; size: .; DNA: TGTGCCAGCCAACCGGGGAGACGGCCCCAGCATTTT; CDR3: CASQPGRRPQHF
V: TRBV12-3/TRBV12-4; D: .; J: TRBJ2-7; size: .; DNA: TGTGCCAGCAGTGACTGGACAGTCTACGAGCAGTACTTC; CDR3: CASSDWTVYEQYF
V: TRBV4-3; D: .; J: TRBJ2-7; size: .; DNA: TGCGCCAGCAGCCAAGTTCCCGGGGGATCCTACGAGCAGTACTTC; CDR3: CASSQVPGGSYEQYF
V: TRBV30; D: TRBD1; J: TRBJ1-5; size: .; DNA: TGTGCCTGGAGTTTCTCCGGGACAGGGAACCAGCCCCAGCATTTT; CDR3: CAWSFSGTGNQPQHF
V: TRBV2; D: TRBD2; J: TRBJ2-3; size: .; DNA: TGTGCCAGCACCCCCCTAGCGGGAGGATGGGATACGCAGTATTTT; CDR3: CASTPLAGGWDTQYF
V: TRBV20-1; D: .; J: TRBJ1-5; size: .; DNA: TGCAGTGCTAGTCAAGTAGGGGGGGGCCAGCCCCAGCATTTT; CDR3: CSASQVGGGQPQHF
V: TRBV4-1; D: .; J: TRBJ1-4; size: .; DNA: TGCGCCAGCAGCCACCTGAAGTTGTATGGGCAAAAACTGTTTTTT; CDR3: CASSHLKLYGQKLFF
V: TRBV9; D: TRBD2; J: TRBJ2-2; size: once; DNA: TGTGCCAGCAGCTCGACTAGCGGGAGGGGTACCGGGGAGCTGTTTTTT; CDR3: CASSSTSGRGTGELFF
V: TRBV4-2; D: .; J: TRBJ2-3; size: .; DNA: TGTGCCAGCAGCCAAGGCCTCTATTTAGCGGAGAACACAGATACGCAGTATTTT; CDR3: CASSQGLYLAENTDTQYF
V: TRBV3-1/TRBV3-2; D: TRBD1; J: TRBJ2-2; size: many; DNA: TGTGCCAGCAGCCAAGCTCAGGCAGGGGGAACCGGGGAGCTGTTTTTT; CDR3: CASSQAQAGGTGELFF
V: TRBV5-1; D: TRBD2; J: TRBJ2-5; size: .; DNA: TGCGCCAGCAGCTTGGCACTAGCGGGAGAGACCCAGTACTTC; CDR3: CASSLALAGETQYF
V: TRBV19; D: TRBD1; J: TRBJ2-1; size: .; DNA: TGTGCCAGCCAGGACAGGTCTAACTACAATGAGCAGTTCTTC; CDR3: CASQDRSNYNEQFF
V: TRBV6-2/TRBV6-3; D: .; J: TRBJ1-1; size: .; DNA: TGTGCCAGCAGTTACTCCCCCACGGAGTTCGCTGAAGCTTTCTTT; CDR3: CASSYSPTEFAEAFF
V: TRBV6-5; D: .; J: TRBJ1-2; size: few; DNA: TGTGCCAGCAGCCTTAGACGGGTAACTAACTATGGCTACACCTTC; CDR3: CASSLRRVTNYGYTF
V: TRBV12-3/TRBV12-4; D: .; J: TRBJ2-2; size: .; DNA: TGTGCCAGCAGTTTTAGGGGCACCGGGGAGCTGTTTTTT; CDR3: CASSFRGTGELFF
V: TRBV3-1/TRBV3-2; D: TRBD1; J: TRBJ2-1; size: .; DNA: TGTGCCAGCAGCAAACAGGGGTCTTCCTACAATGAGCAGTTCTTC; CDR3: CASSKQGSSYNEQFF
V: TRBV7-3; D: .; J: TRBJ1-3; size: .; DNA: TGTGCCAGCAGCCCCCTGTTCTGGGATGGAGGAGTGTGGTCTGGAAACACCATATATTTT; CDR3: CASSPLFWDGGVWSGNTIYF
V: TRBV5-1; D: TRBD1; J: TRBJ1-1; size: .; DNA: TGCGCCAGTAGCAACATACAGGGGGGAGGAACTGAAGCTTTCTTT; CDR3: CASSNIQGGGTEAFF
V: TRBV7-9; D: .; J: TRBJ2-1; size: .; DNA: TGTGCCAGCAGCTTATCAGGAACAGGGCAGTTCTTC; CDR3: CASSLSGTGQFF
V: TRBV3-1/TRBV3-2; D: .; J: TRBJ1-4; size: many; DNA: TGTGCCAGCAGCCCCGGTCAGGGTGGTAAAAATGAAAAACTGTTTTTT; CDR3: CASSPGQGGKNEKLFF